Below, 8 T cell receptor beta chains from the same sample are listed, as sequenced in a study of blood T cell repertoires in COVID-19. Some clones are missing from TCRdb's copy, which holds only in-frame ones; the method was immunoSEQ multiplex PCR. The data contain 130,000 to 150,000 clones, approximately 84% of them singletons. Sequencing was carried out using peripheral blood. The receptors were gathered from a human donor in a cohort sampled during active COVID-19.

The CDR3 is CASSPTTVSTDTQYF. The CDR3, as DNA: TGTGCCAGCAGCCCCACCACGGTGAGCACAGATACGCAGTATTTT. The gene calls are TRBV5-6 and TRBJ2-3, with D hard to call. In germline, CDR1 is SGHDT, CDR2 YYEEEE. V gave up 4 bases and J gave up 0 bases, with 12 bases separating them. The CDR3 consists of 15 residues.

The V gene is TRBV6-4, the J gene TRBJ2-7; D unclear. V lost 0 bases to trimming and J lost 3 bases, with 15 bases between them. The CDR3 length is 16 residues. CDR1 is MRHNA, CDR2 SNTAGT, per germline. As DNA, the CDR3 is TGTGCCAGCAGTGACTCCGCCAGGCCCCATAACTACGAGCAGTACGTC. This encodes CASSDSARPHNYEQYV.

This clone was detected once. The rearrangement joins TRBV4-1 to TRBJ2-3; TRBD1 matches at 10 bases. The germline V gene encodes CDR1 MGHRA and CDR2 YSYEKL. The J segment lost 4 bases and the V segment lost 4 bases, leaving 11 bases of the junction unmatched. The CDR3 totals 17 residues. The CDR3 sequence: CASSLQMGGQGADTQYF. The CDR3 DNA follows: TGCGCCAGCAGCCTCCAAATGGGAGGACAGGGGGCAGATACGCAGTATTTT.

This chain links TRBV2 with TRBJ1-5, with 9 bases aligning to TRBD1. Looked up from germline, CDR1 is SNHLY and CDR2 is FYNNEI. Germline trimming cut 7 bases from V and 4 bases from J; bases unmatched to any gene: 5. The CDR3 has 14 amino acids. Here the CDR3 reads CASNGQGKNQPQHF. The CDR3 region has the DNA TGTGCCAGCAATGGACAGGGGAAGAATCAGCCCCAGCATTTT.

The CDR3 DNA reads TGTGCCAGCAGCCTTTCTTCTTCGAATGAGCAGTTCTTC. Translation: CASSLSSSNEQFF. The chain links TRBV5-8 to TRBJ2-1; D uncertain. CDR1 is SGHTS, CDR2 YDEGEE, per germline. V lost 4 bases and J 7 bases, leaving 12 bases between the germline ends. The CDR3 extends over 13 amino acids.

The chain recombines TRBV19 with TRBJ2-3; D ambiguous. The CDR3 totals 11 residues. The germline V gene encodes CDR1 LNHDA and CDR2 SQIVND (reference sequence). V was cut by 7 bases and J by 4 bases, with 6 bases left in between. In DNA form, the CDR3 reads TGTGCCAGTACGTTAGCAGATACGCAGTATTTT. It specifies CASTLADTQYF.

The CDR3 region is CSASGGGFEQYV. The CDR3, as DNA: TGCAGTGCCAGTGGAGGGGGATTCGAGCAGTACGTC. The J gene is TRBJ2-7, the V gene TRBV20-1; D is possibly TRBD1 or TRBD2 (6 bases each). The V gene's germline CDR1 is DFQATT and CDR2 SNEGSKA (reference sequence). CDR3 size: 12 residues. Trimming pared 6 bases from V and 6 bases from J, leaving 15 bases between.

The table lists this clone with a few counts. The chain uses TRBV20-1 and TRBJ1-5, with 10 bases fitting TRBD1. The CDR3 length is 11 residues. Germline V gene lookup returns CDR1 DFQATT and CDR2 SNEGSKA (reference sequence). The V and J ends lost 5 bases and 8 bases, in that order; junction bases with no gene match: 0. In DNA, the CDR3 is TGCAGTGCTGGACAGGGGGAGCCCCAGCATTTT. It translates to CSAGQGEPQHF.